Following are 9 T cell receptor beta chains from one sample sequenced in a study of T cells in Graves' hyperthyroidism and ophthalmopathy. Authors of the study amplified TCR beta CDR3 regions from RNA transcripts. First-round RT-PCR with HTBI primers amplified the TCR CDR3 region. Via MiXCR, TCRdb re-called the multiplex PCR reads, giving one row per CDR3 protein. The table includes around 620,000 distinct CDR3 sequences, approximately 14% detected once. The sample was blood. These receptors all come from a woman younger than 35 with Graves' ophthalmopathy.

This clonotype was found a few times. V and J are TRBV13 and TRBJ2-1, with 14 bases lining up with TRBD2. V trimming: 0 bases; J trimming: 0 bases; junction bases outside the gene matches: 16. Germline CDR1 and CDR2: PRHDT and FYEKMQ (reference sequence). CDR3 length: 23 residues. In DNA form, the CDR3 reads TGTGCCAGCAGCTTAGGCCCGGGACTAGCGGGAGCCGTGGGGCTAAGCTCCTACAATGAGCAGTTCTTC. It specifies CASSLGPGLAGAVGLSSYNEQFF.

This clonotype was seen at least ten times. The V and J genes are TRBV28 and TRBJ2-5, with D possibly being TRBD1 (6 bases). The CDR3 is 17 residues long. With 2 bases removed from V and 2 bases from J, the gap between germline ends came to 18 bases. Germline CDR1 and CDR2: MDHEN and SYDVKM. As DNA, the CDR3 is TGTGCCAGCAGTTTAGGGACATCCCTAAGGGAGCAAGAGACCCAGTACTTC. This gives the protein CASSLGTSLREQETQYF.

This sequence joins TRBV6-1 and TRBJ2-2; 9 nucleotides match TRBD2. This CDR3 has 16 amino acids. The ends lost 7 bases at V and 1 base at J; junction bases unmatched: 7. CDR1 is MNHNS and CDR2 is SASEGT in the germline V gene. DNA for the CDR3: TGTGCCAGCAAAGGGAATAGCGGGAGGAACACCGGGGAGCTGTTTTTT. This sequence encodes CASKGNSGRNTGELFF.

This clonotype was seen a handful of times. J is TRBJ1-5 and V is TRBV6-1; tentatively, D is TRBD1 (5 bases). Trimming took 4 bases from V and 5 from J, leaving 12 bases between them. This CDR3 is 14 amino acids long. The germline V gene encodes CDR1 MNHNS and CDR2 SASEGT. CDR3 in amino acids: CASSGKRGDQPQHF. For the CDR3, the DNA is TGTGCCAGCAGTGGAAAGCGGGGGGATCAGCCCCAGCATTTT.

The chain combines TRBV7-2 with TRBJ2-5; 14 positions match TRBD2. Looked up from germline, CDR1 is SGHTA and CDR2 is FQGNSA. CDR3 length equals 19 residues. Trimming cost V 1 base and J 5 bases; bases outside gene matches: 12. The CDR3 here is CASSLGGPGTSGGQETQYF. The CDR3 DNA reads TGTGCCAGCAGCTTAGGGGGACCCGGGACTAGCGGGGGCCAGGAGACCCAGTACTTC.

DNA for the CDR3: TGCAGCGTTGTATTGGGTGCCTACGAGCAGTACTTC. This gives the protein CSVVLGAYEQYF. V usage is TRBV29-1 and J usage is TRBJ2-7; D is unresolved. The CDR3 is made up of 12 amino acids. V was pared by 4 bases and J by 2 bases, with 9 bases between. The germline V gene encodes CDR1 SQVTM and CDR2 ANQGSEA.

The table lists this clonotype with many counts. The V call is TRBV2, the J call TRBJ2-7, with 10 bases that match TRBD1. Germline CDR1 is SNHLY and CDR2 is FYNNEI. V shed 4 bases, J shed 4 bases, and the junction held 1 base outside the gene matches. There are 13 residues in the CDR3. CDR3 loop: CASSGDRGYEQYF. The CDR3 nucleotides are TGTGCCAGCAGTGGGGACAGGGGTTACGAGCAGTACTTC.

The chain couples TRBV12-3 or TRBV12-4 to TRBJ1-2, with D hard to call. CDR3 length equals 11 residues. The V end lost 0 bases, the J end lost 13 bases, and 9 bases lay between the germline ends. CDR3 protein: CASSLAQHVTF. CDR3 nucleotides: TGTGCCAGCAGTTTAGCACAGCATGTCACCTTC.

This clonotype was counted a few times. The rearrangement uses TRBV11-3 and TRBJ1-2, with 9 bases that match TRBD1. V gave up 5 bases and J gave up 4 bases; unmatched junction bases: 5. CDR3 length equals 14 residues. Germline V gene lookup returns CDR1 SGHNT and CDR2 YENEEA. The CDR3 nucleotides are TGTGCCAGCAGCACGACAGGGGGGGCCTATGGCTACACCTTC. Its translation: CASSTTGGAYGYTF.